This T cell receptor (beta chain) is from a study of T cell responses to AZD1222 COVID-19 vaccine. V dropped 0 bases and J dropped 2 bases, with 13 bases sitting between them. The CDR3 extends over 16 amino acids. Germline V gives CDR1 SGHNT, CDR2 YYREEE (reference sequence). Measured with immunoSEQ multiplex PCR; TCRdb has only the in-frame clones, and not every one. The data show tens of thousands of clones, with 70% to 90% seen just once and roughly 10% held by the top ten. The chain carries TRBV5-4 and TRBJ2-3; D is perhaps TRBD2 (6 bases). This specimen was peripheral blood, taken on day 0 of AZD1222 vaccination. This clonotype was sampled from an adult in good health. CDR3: CASSLGPGTDTDTQYF. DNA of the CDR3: TGTGCCAGCAGCTTGGGACCCGGGACTGACACAGATACGCAGTATTTT.